This T cell receptor (beta chain) was documented in a study of Graves' ophthalmopathy and Graves' hyperthyroidism. V dropped 4 bases and J dropped 4 bases, with 14 bases sitting between them. Germline V gene sequence: CDR1 LNHDA, CDR2 SQIVND (reference sequence). The CDR3 extends over 15 amino acids. Amplification of the TCR beta CDR3 regions used RNA transcripts (as template). After a first-round RT-PCR with HTBI primers, a second-round multiplex PCR was run. Via MiXCR, TCRdb re-called the multiplex PCR reads, giving one row per CDR3 protein. The sample shows hundreds of thousands of distinct CDR3 sequences, around 50% of them seen only once.

V is TRBV19 and J is TRBJ1-5; D remains unclear. The sample taken for sequencing was peripheral blood. The TCR comes from an adult man with Graves' ophthalmopathy. CDR3 DNA sequence: TGTGCCAGTAGTACAGTCGGGGAGCAGAATCAGCCCCAGCATTTT. It is translated as CASSTVGEQNQPQHF.